This entry lists 14 T cell receptor beta chains sequenced from one sample in a study of blood T cells in healthy people across ages. A second PCR, run for about 6 to 12 cycles, used a sample-barcoded 5' primer plus a J-beta primer mix. One entry per CDR3 protein results from TCRdb running MiXCR on the 5' RACE reads. Here the sample spans roughly 1.7 million distinct CDR3 sequences, approximately 32% being singletons. The sequencing input was blood. The receptor set was obtained from a young woman in good health.

This clonotype was counted only a few times. The rearrangement uses TRBV20-1 and TRBJ1-1; D is unresolved. Germline assignment: CDR1 DFQATT and CDR2 SNEGSKA (reference sequence). Trimming took 3 bases from V and 0 from J, leaving 11 bases between them. The CDR3 contains 14 residues. The CDR3 DNA follows: TGCAGTGCTAGTCGGTGGGGTATGAACACTGAAGCTTTCTTT. Translation: CSASRWGMNTEAFF.

This clonotype occurred once. The junction differs from germline at one of its ends, possibly a read error. DNA for the CDR3: TGCTGTGCTAGAATGCCAGGGGGCTGGGAGCAGTACTTC. Amino acid sequence: CCARMPGGWEQYF. The chain employs TRBV20-1 and TRBJ2-5; 8 bases are a match to TRBD1. This CDR3 contains 13 residues. Germline lookup yields CDR1 DFQATT and CDR2 SNEGSKA (reference sequence).

There are a few counts of this clonotype. V gene TRBV20-1 combines with J gene TRBJ1-1, with unresolved D. The CDR3 covers 14 residues. Per the germline V gene, CDR1 is DFQATT and CDR2 is SNEGSKA (reference sequence). With 6 bases removed from V and 0 bases from J, the gap between germline ends came to 14 bases. The chain's CDR3 is CSAPRHPVNTEAFF. CDR3 bases: TGCAGTGCCCCCAGACACCCCGTGAACACTGAAGCTTTCTTT.

The chain uses TRBV2 and TRBJ2-5; TRBD2 is a possible D gene (5 bases). The germline V and J ends were trimmed by 4 bases and 11 bases, with 17 bases remaining between them. Germline values: CDR1 SNHLY, CDR2 FYNNEI. The CDR3 has 13 residues. Here the CDR3 reads CASSVRSEWEQYF. DNA of the CDR3: TGTGCCAGCAGTGTGCGGTCGGAATGGGAGCAGTACTTC.

This clonotype was found many times. The chain recombines TRBV12-3 or TRBV12-4 with TRBJ1-1; maybe TRBD1 (5 bases). Trimming removed 6 bases at V and 4 bases at J, with 12 bases between. The CDR3 has 13 amino acids. This CDR3 reads CASSPGPSTEAFF. The CDR3 DNA reads TGTGCCAGCAGCCCAGGGCCTTCCACTGAAGCTTTCTTT.

The CDR3 bases are TGTGCCAGTAGCGATGAGCGGGGGTTCACAGATACGCAGTATTTT. Encoded protein: CASSDERGFTDTQYF. The chain combines TRBV19 with TRBJ2-3, with 8 bases matching TRBD2. The CDR3 has 15 residues. The J segment lost 2 bases and the V segment lost 6 bases, leaving 7 bases of the junction unmatched. The germline V gene encodes CDR1 LNHDA and CDR2 SQIVND (reference sequence).

This clonotype was detected only a few times. The chain carries TRBV20-1 and TRBJ2-4; maybe TRBD2 (6 bases). The closer fit of TRBJ2-7 to the DNA end suggests the J call may be wrong. Germline values: CDR1 DFQATT, CDR2 SNEGSKA (reference sequence). This CDR3 region has 14 residues. In DNA form, the CDR3 reads TGCAGTGCTCGACCCACTAGCTCCCTCCGCGAGCAGTACTTC. It is translated as CSARPTSSLREQYF.

The chain combines TRBV7-2 with TRBJ1-1; D is possibly TRBD1 (6 bases). From germline, CDR1 is SGHTA and CDR2 FQGNSA. The CDR3 has 16 residues. V shed 3 bases and J shed 0 bases, with 14 bases lying between them. CDR3 sequence reads: CASSFPSAGVNTEAFF. The DNA for the CDR3 is TGTGCCAGCAGCTTCCCATCGGCAGGGGTGAACACTGAAGCTTTCTTT. The complete variable domain, with remaining parts taken from reference TRBV7-2 and TRBJ1-1, reads GAGVSQSPSNKVTEKGKDVELRCDPISGHTALYWYRQSLGQGLEFLIYFQGNSAPDKSGLPSDRFSAERTGGSVSTLTIQRTQQEDSAVYLCASSFPSAGVNTEAFFGQGTRLTVV.

V gene TRBV11-2 combines with J gene TRBJ2-5; D call uncertain. Gene TRBJ2-7 matches the end of the DNA better, so the J call may be wrong. Germline V gives CDR1 SGHAT, CDR2 FQNNGV. This CDR3 has 10 amino acids. This CDR3 is CARPSHEQYF. The CDR3 coding sequence is TGTGCCAGACCGTCGCACGAGCAGTACTTC.

This rearrangement joins TRBV7-8 to TRBJ2-1, with unresolved D. This CDR3 is 14 amino acids long. Trimming removed 0 bases from V and 8 bases from J, with 11 bases in between. The V gene's germline CDR1 is SGHVS and CDR2 FQNEAQ. CDR3 residues: CASSLAATNHEQFF. Written as DNA, the CDR3 is TGTGCCAGCAGCTTAGCGGCCACGAACCATGAGCAGTTCTTC.

The chain has TRBV6-1 and TRBJ2-7, with 8 nucleotides matching TRBD1. CDR3 length: 19 amino acids. Germline-derived CDR1 and CDR2 are MNHNS and SASEGT. V dropped 4 bases and J dropped 1; count of bases not matched to a gene: 18. This chain's CDR3 is CASSAYRGTARTKSYEQYF. In DNA, the CDR3 is TGTGCCAGCAGTGCTTACAGGGGGACAGCTAGGACCAAATCCTACGAGCAGTACTTC.

In its sample, this clonotype was seen a few times. This chain links TRBV12-3 or TRBV12-4 with TRBJ1-2; the match to TRBD1 covers 8 bases. CDR3 size: 13 residues. J gave up 6 bases and V 6 bases, and 6 bases lay outside the gene matches. The CDR3 is CASSHRGIDGYTF. The CDR3 DNA follows: TGTGCCAGCAGCCACAGGGGGATCGATGGCTACACCTTC.

This clonotype was recorded a few times. The chain carries TRBV10-3 and TRBJ1-2; no firm D call. This CDR3 has 13 residues. Germline-derived CDR1 and CDR2 are ENHRY and SYGVKD. V was clipped by 3 bases and J by 4 bases, with 9 bases between them. The CDR3 sequence: CAISEGDGYGYTF. The CDR3 DNA follows: TGTGCCATCAGTGAAGGAGACGGCTATGGCTACACCTTC.

Only a few counts were recorded for this clonotype. The V gene is TRBV7-3, the J gene TRBJ2-7, with 12 bases fitting TRBD2. The germline V gene has CDR1 SGHTA and CDR2 FQGTGA. Unmatched junction bases numbered 6, after V lost 6 bases and J lost 6 bases. The CDR3 has 14 amino acids. The CDR3 DNA reads TGTGCCAGCAGGAGGACTAGCGGGATCGGCGAGCAGTACTTC. It codes for CASRRTSGIGEQYF.